This T cell receptor (beta chain) was retrieved from a study of T cells in Graves' hyperthyroidism and ophthalmopathy (dated by TCRdb to about 2019). Regarding the research as a whole: Peripheral blood samples were taken at initial diagnosis, before any treatment was given. TCR V-J signatures able to tell the groups apart were searched for in a discovery cohort of 95 or so patients, of whom roughly 42 had Graves' ophthalmopathy and 55 to 60 had stable Graves' hyperthyroidism. Whether ophthalmopathy could be predicted prospectively was tested in an independent validation cohort made up of 18 to 20 hyperthyroidism patients plus 17 patients who later progressed to ophthalmopathy. For training and testing, the roughly 93 patients in the discovery cohort were randomly divided in a 7:3 ratio. In addition, the study compared T-cell repertoires in thyroid tissue and in blood from roughly 6 Graves' hyperthyroidism patients. Once sampling was done, hyperthyroidism patients were given methimazole at a starting dose of 30 mg daily, whereas ophthalmopathy patients were given high-dose intravenous methylprednisolone. The paper describes TCR Vbeta CDR3 sequencing of some 130 peripheral blood samples, made up of 43 ophthalmopathy patients, 70 to 75 hyperthyroidism patients and around 17 progressor patients.

Overall results and qualifications from the work: A model built on a 13 V-J signature distinguished ophthalmopathy from stable hyperthyroidism, reaching roughly 88% sensitivity and about 81% specificity in cross-validation and 80%/75% in testing. Blood samples also contained most of the expanded thyroid clonotypes (frequency above 0.001), which suggests that blood repertoires may reflect thyroid immune responses. In validation, the model predicted progression to ophthalmopathy a median of around six months before onset, with over 60% sensitivity and 72.22% specificity. Sample size was not statistically predetermined, and investigators were not blinded to group allocation.

A note on this clonotype: What antigen it recognizes has not been identified. Per-base qualities were not stored, and no clone one base away is much larger.

A patient counted as having stable Graves' hyperthyroidism if no progression to ophthalmopathy occurred over 18 months of follow-up. The hyperthyroidism patients were between 18 and 65 years old and newly diagnosed, with a disease duration of less than 2 months. The study excluded patients with uncontrolled infections, other autoimmune diseases, pregnancy or lactation. Diagnoses relied on clinical symptoms, serum thyroxine and TRAb, thyroid ultrasound and orbital computed tomography. Ficoll-Paque density gradient centrifugation was used to isolate PBMCs from approximately 10 ml of fresh peripheral blood. Trizol reagent was used to extract total RNA, and RNA quality was then checked on an Agilent 2100 Bioanalyzer. Amplification of TCR beta CDR3 regions was carried out from RNA transcripts. The first round of RT-PCR for the TCR CDR3 was performed with the HTBI primer set and the Qiagen OneStep RT-PCR kit. The libraries were constructed in a second round of multiplex PCR and then size-selected and purified. The libraries were sequenced on an Illumina HiSeq2000 using paired-end 100 bp reads. In the source study's methods: SOAPnuke was used to process the raw data, with reads discarded if the reads contained adapters or uncalled bases, had a mean Phred below 15, or lacked an exact constant-primer or identifier match. High-quality paired reads were merged with COPE v1.2.5, and unique nucleotide sequences were defined as clonotypes. MiTCR v1.1 was used to align the clonotypes against IMGT TRBV, TRBD and TRBJ reference segments. Only V-J combinations with frequency above 0.0001, covering roughly 99% of repertoires, were analysed. A TCS score was defined as the ratio of F50 (clonal expansion) to E x V (chaos), with BLOSUM62-based TCRdist applied between CDR3 peptides within each V-J. Welch's t-statistics and random forest reduced around 550 V-J features to about 12, which were used in a naive Bayes classifier (R e1071). In TCRdb, the public reads were trimmed at Q25 with fastp and aligned with MiXCR, with productive beta chains retained. When rows share a CDR3 protein, they turn into one entry using the most common DNA and genes. Clone size and V and J calls follow TCRdb, not the original study. This sample holds over 550,000 distinct CDR3 sequences; over 15% were observed only once. The ten top clones hold about 18% of the sample.

The CDR3 covers 15 residues, taking in both the cysteine and the phenylalanine. Only the CDR3 portion is preserved as DNA: 45 bases, with reading frame beginning at the first base. Unmatched junction bases come to 5, with V trimmed by 7 bases and J by 5 bases. Sequenced input: blood. This TCR was sampled from a woman aged 18-29 years with Graves' hyperthyroidism. This sequence uses TRBV12-3 or TRBV12-4 and TRBJ2-5, with 15 central nucleotides matching TRBD2. The CDR3 reads CASTLGTSGRETQYF. The nucleotides are TGTGCCAGCACCCTAGGGACTAGCGGGAGGGAGACCCAGTACTTC.